Below are 14 T cell receptor beta chains sequenced from a single sample in a study of beta chain features in type 1 diabetes. The authors reverse transcribed all of the isolated RNA, so sequencing captured expressed TCRB transcripts. The method was immunoSEQ multiplex PCR; TCRdb's version includes in-frame clones alone and lacks a portion of them. Of 900,000 or so clones listed, 15% to 20% are singletons. The sample consisted of naive CD4+ T cells from blood. All receptors come from a woman in her late teens or twenties in good health.

The gene calls are TRBV28 and TRBJ1-1, with D hard to call. The CDR3 covers 12 residues. The germline V and J ends were trimmed by 6 bases and 2 bases, with 7 bases remaining between them. CDR1 and CDR2 from the germline V gene are MDHEN and SYDVKM. The CDR3 loop is CASRRVNTEAFF. CDR3 in DNA: TGTGCCAGCAGACGCGTCAACACTGAAGCTTTCTTT.

The V gene is TRBV6-1, the J gene TRBJ2-1; D gene ambiguous. CDR1 and CDR2 from the germline V gene are MNHNS and SASEGT. This CDR3 contains 14 residues. Trimming took off 1 base at V and 3 bases at J, with 7 bases between the two ends. In nucleotides, the CDR3 is TGTGCCAGCAGTGAAGACCCTATCTACAATGAGCAGTTCTTC. Its protein product is CASSEDPIYNEQFF.

The chain combines TRBV7-2 with TRBJ2-6; maybe TRBD2 (6 bases). V lost 1 base, J lost 2 bases, and 12 bases lay in between. The germline V gene encodes CDR1 SGHTA and CDR2 FQGNSA. This CDR3 has 17 residues. The CDR3 loop is CASSLGSSGAGANVLTF. In DNA, the CDR3 is TGTGCCAGCAGCTTAGGCTCATCGGGGGCTGGGGCCAACGTCCTGACTTTC.

This clone was picked up a small number of times. The J gene is TRBJ1-5, the V gene TRBV28, with no clear D. CDR3 length equals 15 residues. Trimming pared 3 bases from V and 4 bases from J, leaving 13 bases between. Germline V gives CDR1 MDHEN, CDR2 SYDVKM. CDR3 bases: TGTGCCAGCAGTTTGAGTTGGAAGGGAAATCAGCCCCAGCATTTT. Translating gives CASSLSWKGNQPQHF.

This clone has more than one count but fewer than ten. The rearrangement joins TRBV15 to TRBJ2-1, with 11 bases lining up with TRBD2. The CDR3 totals 17 residues. Germline values: CDR1 LNHNV, CDR2 YYDKDF (reference sequence). The junction had 12 bases not matched to a gene; V was cut back by 7 bases and J by 4 bases. The CDR3 region has the DNA TGTGCCACCAAGGGACTACAGGGACTAGCGGCTTACAATGAGCAGTTCTTC. Translating gives CATKGLQGLAAYNEQFF.

As to this clone: The sample has other DNA sequences that encode this CDR3 too. This chain links TRBV2 with TRBJ2-5; D ambiguous. The CDR3 totals 11 residues. V lost 6 bases and J 3 bases, leaving 5 bases between the germline ends. Germline CDR1 reads SNHLY; CDR2 reads FYNNEI. CDR3 protein: CASSLKETQYF. The CDR3 DNA follows: TGTGCCAGCAGCCTTAAAGAGACCCAGTACTTC. Drawing the rest from reference TRBV2 and TRBJ2-5, the complete variable domain is EPEVTQTPSHQVTQMGQEVILRCVPISNHLYFYWYRQILGQKVEFLVSFYNNEISEKSEIFDDQFSVERPDGSNFTLKIRSTKLEDSAMYFCASSLKETQYFGPGTRLLVL.

This clone was observed many times. The V and J genes are TRBV14 and TRBJ1-1, with a weak D call TRBD1 (5 bases). V dropped 0 bases and J dropped 4 bases, with 12 bases sitting between them. Germline CDR1 and CDR2: SGHDN and FVKESK. The CDR3 totals 15 residues. For the CDR3, the DNA is TGTGCCAGCAGCCAAGATCACGGGGGTGGCACTGAAGCTTTCTTT. Its translation is CASSQDHGGGTEAFF.

The CDR3 protein is CASSPRRGLTDTQYF. The CDR3 nucleotides read TGTGCCAGCAGTCCCCGAAGGGGCCTCACAGATACGCAGTATTTT. The chain links TRBV27 to TRBJ2-3; D possibly corresponds to TRBD1 (5 bases). The V gene lost 5 bases and the J gene lost 2 bases, with 14 bases spanning the gap. Per the germline V gene, CDR1 is MNHEY and CDR2 is SMNVEV (reference sequence). The CDR3 spans 15 residues.

This clone appeared a few times. The chain links TRBV29-1 to TRBJ2-1; 7 nucleotides match TRBD2. This CDR3 has 16 residues. The trim removed 7 bases at V and 0 bases at J, leaving 12 bases unmatched. Germline V gene data show CDR1 as SQVTM and CDR2 as ANQGSEA. The CDR3 sequence: CSAPRGEGSSYNEQFF. The DNA for the CDR3 is TGCAGCGCTCCCCGGGGGGAGGGAAGCTCCTACAATGAGCAGTTCTTC.

The J gene is TRBJ2-1, the V gene TRBV6-5, with D unresolved. Per the germline V gene, CDR1 is MNHEY and CDR2 is SVGAGI. Trimming pared 6 bases from V and 5 bases from J, leaving 5 bases between. The CDR3 is made up of 11 amino acids. The CDR3 is CASSWDNEQFF. The CDR3 region has the DNA TGTGCCAGCAGCTGGGACAATGAGCAGTTCTTC.

The chain joins TRBV6-1 to TRBJ2-3; D is unresolved. The V end was cut by 2 bases, the J end by 3 bases, with 9 bases between. The CDR3 contains 14 residues. Germline lookup yields CDR1 MNHNS and CDR2 SASEGT. CDR3 sequence: CASSETVGTDTQYF. In DNA form, the CDR3 reads TGTGCCAGCAGTGAAACGGTAGGGACAGATACGCAGTATTTT.

As to this clone: Other nucleotide sequences from this sample produce the same CDR3. This chain joins TRBV18 and TRBJ1-1, with a weak D call TRBD1 (5 bases). Germline assignment: CDR1 KGHSH and CDR2 LQKENI. V was trimmed by 2 bases and J by 3 bases, leaving 7 bases between them. This CDR3 is 13 amino acids long. In DNA, the CDR3 is TGTGCCAGCTCACCAAGGGGTGACACTGAAGCTTTCTTT. Its protein is CASSPRGDTEAFF.

This chain connects TRBV5-1 to TRBJ2-1; the D is unclear. The CDR3 length is 15 residues. Looked up from germline, CDR1 is SGHRS and CDR2 is YFSETQ. Trimming removed 0 bases from V and 0 bases from J, with 7 bases in between. The CDR3 loop is CASSLVSISYNEQFF. CDR3 coding DNA: TGCGCCAGCAGCTTGGTTTCGATCTCCTACAATGAGCAGTTCTTC.

This clone was observed a few times. The chain joins TRBV20-1 to TRBJ1-1; no clear D gene. V was cut by 4 bases and J by 1 base, with 4 bases left in between. The CDR3 runs to 11 residues. Per the germline V gene, CDR1 is DFQATT and CDR2 is SNEGSKA (reference sequence). CDR3 amino acids: CSAMGNTEAFF. DNA for the CDR3: TGCAGTGCTATGGGGAACACTGAAGCTTTCTTT.